These 4 T cell receptor beta chains share one sample of origin, sequenced in a study of beta chain features in type 1 diabetes. The entirety of the isolated RNA underwent reverse transcription, so expressed TCRB transcripts were sequenced. Libraries were prepared by immunoSEQ multiplex PCR; TCRdb keeps only in-frame clonotypes and omits some of them. The data hold around 150,000 clones, with 7% to 9.5% observed a single time. Which antigens these TCRs recognize remains unknown. Broader study findings: Patients with Type 1 diabetes showed moderately but significantly shorter TCRB CDR3s in all four CD4+ subsets.

The source material was central memory CD4+ T cells from blood. Source of these receptors: a woman aged 25 to 45 with type 1 diabetes.

The genes are TRBV30 and TRBJ2-7, with TRBD2 identical over 8 bases. This CDR3 spans 14 amino acids. Trimming removed 5 bases from V and 0 bases from J; junction bases left unmatched: 6. Germline V gene lookup returns CDR1 GTSNPN and CDR2 SVGIG (reference sequence). In nucleotides, the CDR3 is TGTGCCTGGGTCAAGGGACTAGACTCCTACGAGCAGTACTTC. Translating it yields CAWVKGLDSYEQYF.

In this sample, this clone turned up a few times. The rearrangement joins TRBV30 to TRBJ2-3, with TRBD1 matching over 8 bases. V lost 2 bases to trimming and J lost 7 bases; unmatched junction nucleotides: 5. The CDR3 length is 13 residues. CDR1 GTSNPN and CDR2 SVGIG come from the germline V gene (reference sequence). The CDR3 DNA sequence: TGTGCCTGGAGTCCGGACAGGGAATATACGCAGTATTTT. Translated: CAWSPDREYTQYF.

This clone was found a few times. The V call is TRBV7-9, the J call TRBJ2-5; the D gene is possibly TRBD2 (5 bases). Germline V gene sequence: CDR1 SEHNR, CDR2 FQNEAQ (reference sequence). V was shortened by 1 base and J by 3 bases, with 12 bases between the two germline ends. The CDR3 contains 15 residues. CDR3 DNA sequence: TGTGCCAGCAGCTTAGTTTTCGGGGTAGAAGAGACCCAGTACTTC. This sequence encodes CASSLVFGVEETQYF.

J is TRBJ2-7 and V is TRBV5-1; D not resolved. Trimming took 0 bases from V and 2 from J, leaving 6 bases between them. The CDR3 runs to 13 residues. Germline V gives CDR1 SGHRS, CDR2 YFSETQ. The CDR3 bases are TGCGCCAGCAGCTTGGACAGAACCTACGAGCAGTACTTC. Its translation is CASSLDRTYEQYF.